Given below is one TCR beta chain in context. Antigen unknown. There are 14 residues in the CDR3. Germline assignment: CDR1 LNHDA and CDR2 SQIVND (reference sequence). V was pared by 7 bases and J by 2 bases, with 4 bases of the junction left unmatched. This sample was included in a study of STAT5B mutations in CD4+ large granular lymphocyte leukemia. General study results and limits: TRBV06-family usage was enriched in top patient clones (8/27) versus controls (2/35).

The assay was immunoSEQ multiplex PCR, and TCRdb's table has in-frame clones only and misses some. There are fewer than 50,000 clones in the sample; about 86% occur only once, and more than 0.35% lies in the top ten. J is TRBJ2-2 and V is TRBV19; 7 nucleotides align to TRBD2. The source of this sequence is a human donor in good health. Source material: CD4+ T cells from blood buffy coats. This CDR3 reads CASKGGSNTGELFF. CDR3 DNA: TGTGCCAGTAAGGGAGGGAGCAACACCGGGGAGCTGTTTTTT.